This paragraph reports one T cell receptor beta chain. This CDR3 is built from 14 residues. CDR1 is LGHDT, CDR2 YNNKEL, per germline (reference sequence). V was clipped by 0 bases and J by 8 bases, with 11 bases between them. When ophthalmopathy did not progress within 18 months, Graves' hyperthyroidism was considered stable. It was RNA transcripts that yielded the amplified TCR beta CDR3 regions. A first-round RT-PCR of the TCR CDR3 used the HTBI primer set. One entry per CDR3 protein results from TCRdb running MiXCR on the multiplex PCR reads. Seen here are under 450,000 distinct CDR3 sequences, about 15% observed once, and the top ten hold less than 15%. The entry originates in a study of T cells in Graves' hyperthyroidism and ophthalmopathy.

The gene calls are TRBV3-1 and TRBJ2-1; D remains ambiguous. The sequenced material came from blood. The sequence derives from a woman aged 18-29 years with Graves' hyperthyroidism. The CDR3 DNA sequence: TGTGCCAGCAGCCAAGATCTTGGCATCTATGAGCAGTTCTTC. It is translated as CASSQDLGIYEQFF.